Listed below are T cell receptor beta chains from one sample, sequenced in a study of blood T cell repertoires in COVID-19. The assay was immunoSEQ multiplex PCR, and TCRdb's table has in-frame clones only and misses some. The sample contains 150,000 or so clones, approximately 88% of which appear only once. Material: PBMCs or T cells enriched from blood (not recorded which). These receptors all come from an older man who had been exposed to COVID-19. Both conserved end residues are part of each CDR3. The D gene is left open where the match is weak. Expanded clones get a size class; other rows say once, few or many, or leave the size out.

clone_size	d_call	v_call	j_call	cdr3_nt	cdr3_aa
.	.	TRBV12-3/TRBV12-4	TRBJ2-7	TGTGCCAGCACTCTCACGGGTTCCTACGAGCAGTACTTC	CASTLTGSYEQYF
.	.	TRBV6-4	TRBJ1-1	TGTGCCAGCAGTGACCCGGGGGGTAGCACTGAAGCTTTCTTT	CASSDPGGSTEAFF
.	.	TRBV7-5	TRBJ2-7	TGTGCCAGAAGCCCCCCTGCCCGGGACAGGGGAGACTACGAGCAGTACTTC	CARSPPARDRGDYEQYF
.	.	TRBV6-2/TRBV6-3	TRBJ2-7	TGTGCCAGCAGTTACCCCCAGGGGTCTCAGTACTTC	CASSYPQGSQYF
once	.	TRBV6-5	TRBJ2-2	TGTGCCAGCAGTTACACGTGGACGAGGGAGCACGGGGAGCTGTTTTTT	CASSYTWTREHGELFF
.	TRBD2	TRBV24-1	TRBJ2-3	TGTGCCACCAGTGCCTGGGGGGGAGACACAGATACGCAGTATTTT	CATSAWGGDTDTQYF
.	TRBD1	TRBV28	TRBJ1-4	TGTGCCAGCAGGGTACGGGACAGGGGATATGAAAAACTGTTTTTT	CASRVRDRGYEKLFF
few	.	TRBV12-3/TRBV12-4	TRBJ2-3	TGTGCCAGCAGGATCGGAGATACGCAGTATTTT	CASRIGDTQYF
.	.	TRBV24-1	TRBJ1-1	TGTGCCACCAGTGACGAACGGGGTAACACTGAAGCTTTCTTT	CATSDERGNTEAFF
.	.	TRBV19	TRBJ2-7	TGTGCCAGTAGCCCGGACTGGATAACCTACGAGCAGTACTTC	CASSPDWITYEQYF
.	TRBD1	TRBV28	TRBJ1-2	TGTGCCAGCAGTTTCCAAACAGGGGGTAAAGGGTATGGCTACACCTTC	CASSFQTGGKGYGYTF
.	.	TRBV5-1	TRBJ1-6	TGCGCCAGCGGGGGAGGAATAGGATCACCCCTCCACTTT	CASGGGIGSPLHF
.	.	TRBV7-9	TRBJ2-7	TGTGCCAGCGGCCCCGATCTTTACGAGCAGTACTTC	CASGPDLYEQYF
.	.	TRBV6-2/TRBV6-3	TRBJ1-5	TGTGCCAGCAGTTACCCTTACACGCCTTATAGCAATCAGCCCCAGCATTTT	CASSYPYTPYSNQPQHF
few	.	TRBV2	TRBJ1-6	TGTGCCAGCAGTGATAGGGGTTTGGATTCACCCCTCCACTTT	CASSDRGLDSPLHF
.	.	TRBV7-2	TRBJ1-2	TGTGCCAGCAGCTTAATTTGGGAGGGCTACACCTTC	CASSLIWEGYTF
.	.	TRBV28	TRBJ2-2	TGTGCCAGCAGTGTCCGGGTAAACACCGGGGAGCTGTTTTTT	CASSVRVNTGELFF
.	.	TRBV30	TRBJ1-2	TGTGCCGGAGAAACAGGGAGCTATGGCTACACCTTC	CAGETGSYGYTF
.	TRBD1	TRBV29-1	TRBJ2-2	TGCAGCGTTGGCCCCGGGACAGATACCACCGGGGAGCTGTTTTTT	CSVGPGTDTTGELFF
.	.	TRBV7-2	TRBJ2-2	TGTGCCAGCAGCGTACAGGGTTCCGGGGAGCTGTTTTTT	CASSVQGSGELFF
.	.	TRBV9	TRBJ1-2	TGTGCCAGCAGCCCGACACACCATCCCTATGGCTACACCTTC	CASSPTHHPYGYTF
.	.	TRBV6-6	TRBJ1-3	TGTGCCAGCAGTTACTCGCGGGGCTCTGGAAACACCATATATTTT	CASSYSRGSGNTIYF
.	TRBD1	TRBV7-8	TRBJ1-2	TGTGCCAGCAGCTTAAGGGGACAGGGGAGAGGCTACACCTTC	CASSLRGQGRGYTF
.	.	TRBV25-1	TRBJ1-5	TGTGCCAGCAGTGAGGTAAGGGGATATCAGCCCCAGCATTTT	CASSEVRGYQPQHF
once	TRBD2	TRBV18	TRBJ2-7	TGTGCCAGCTCACCATCTAGCGGGAGCTCCTACGAGCAGTACTTC	CASSPSSGSSYEQYF
.	.	TRBV4-3	TRBJ2-7	TGCGCCAGCAGCCAAGACGTTGACTCGATCACTACCTACGAGCAGTACTTC	CASSQDVDSITTYEQYF
.	.	TRBV5-4	TRBJ1-2	TGTGCCAGCAGCTTGGTGGGGAGCCCCTATGGCTACACCTTC	CASSLVGSPYGYTF
.	TRBD2	TRBV7-2	TRBJ2-5	TGTGCCAGCAGCCCCGGGACTAGCGGCCAAGAGACCCAGTACTTC	CASSPGTSGQETQYF
.	.	TRBV28	TRBJ1-1	TGTGCCAGCAGAGAGGGCGAACGGACAGCAGTTGGTTATGACACTGAAGCTTTCTTT	CASREGERTAVGYDTEAFF
.	.	TRBV19	TRBJ1-3	TGTGCCAGTACGGAGGGGTTGTTATCTGGAAACACCATATATTTT	CASTEGLLSGNTIYF
.	.	TRBV7-2	TRBJ1-6	TGTGCCAGCAGCTTAGATTGGGTGGGGCTGGGCAATTCACCCCTCCACTTT	CASSLDWVGLGNSPLHF
.	TRBD2	TRBV5-1	TRBJ2-3	TGCGCCAGCAGCTTTCTCCCTAGCGGCGATACGCAGTATTTT	CASSFLPSGDTQYF
.	.	TRBV19	TRBJ2-3	TGTGCCAGTTGGGACAAATACACAGATACGCAGTATTTT	CASWDKYTDTQYF
.	.	TRBV6-5	TRBJ1-1	TGTGCCAGCTCCGAAGGGAGGGAAAACACTGAAGCTTTCTTT	CASSEGRENTEAFF
.	.	TRBV9	TRBJ2-2	TGTGCCAGCAGCGTAGCGCGACAGAACACCGGGGAGCTGTTTTTT	CASSVARQNTGELFF
.	.	TRBV7-6	TRBJ1-1	TGTGCCAGCAGCTCCTTGTTGAACACTGAAGCTTTCTTT	CASSSLLNTEAFF
.	TRBD1	TRBV29-1	TRBJ2-2	TGCAGCGCTGACCTGACAGGGGTCGGGGAGCTGTTTTTT	CSADLTGVGELFF
.	TRBD1	TRBV5-6	TRBJ2-5	TGTGCCAGCAGCTTGGCTACAGGGGGAGAGACCCAGTACTTC	CASSLATGGETQYF
.	TRBD1	TRBV9	TRBJ2-7	TGTGCCAGCAGCGTCTCGGGACAGGGCTCCAACGAGCAGTACTTC	CASSVSGQGSNEQYF
.	.	TRBV5-1	TRBJ2-3	TGCGCCAGCAGCCAGGTTTCGACAGATACGCAGTATTTT	CASSQVSTDTQYF
.	.	TRBV5-1	TRBJ2-6	TGCGCCAGCAGCTTGGTTGGGAGGTCTGGGGCCAACGTCCTGACTTTC	CASSLVGRSGANVLTF
.	.	TRBV7-7	TRBJ2-1	TGTGCCAGCAGCCCAGGGGCCGTGGGTGATGAGCAGTTCTTC	CASSPGAVGDEQFF
.	TRBD2	TRBV5-4	TRBJ2-7	TGTGCCAGCAGCTCCGCGGGGGGGCGGGTGAGAGAGCAGTACTTC	CASSSAGGRVREQYF
.	.	TRBV20-1	TRBJ2-7	TGCAGTGCTAGTAGCACTGCGGCTATCTCCTACGAGCAGTACTTC	CSASSTAAISYEQYF
few	TRBD1	TRBV3-1/TRBV3-2	TRBJ1-1	TGTGCCAGCAGCCAAGCCGGGACAGGGTCTCGAGTCCCCCCGGCTTTCTTT	CASSQAGTGSRVPPAFF
.	.	TRBV2	TRBJ2-7	TGTGCCAGCAGTGATTTGACTAAGAGCTCCTACGAGCAGTACTTC	CASSDLTKSSYEQYF
.	TRBD1	TRBV3-1/TRBV3-2	TRBJ1-2	TGTGCCAGCAACCACAGGGGCGGCTACACCTTC	CASNHRGGYTF
.	TRBD1	TRBV19	TRBJ2-1	TGTGCCAGTAGTATAAGGACAGGGGTTAGCGATGAGCAGTTCTTC	CASSIRTGVSDEQFF
.	.	TRBV5-4	TRBJ1-2	TGTGCCAGCAGCTTCTCGGCGGCGGGGCCTGGCTACACCTTC	CASSFSAAGPGYTF
.	.	TRBV28	TRBJ1-5	TGTGCCAGCGTTTTGTCAGGGGTCGGACAGCCCCAGCATTTT	CASVLSGVGQPQHF
.	TRBD2	TRBV2	TRBJ2-1	TGTGCCACCGACGGACGACGAAGGCGGGGGCTAGCGGGGGTCAATGAGCAGTTCTTC	CATDGRRRRGLAGVNEQFF
few	.	TRBV7-2	TRBJ1-1	TGTGCCAGCAGCACCCAGGGCTACACTGAAGCTTTCTTT	CASSTQGYTEAFF
few	TRBD2	TRBV5-5	TRBJ2-2	TGTGCCAGCAGCTTGGTAGGACTAGCGGACGGGTTATCGAACACCGGGGAGCTGTTTTTT	CASSLVGLADGLSNTGELFF
.	.	TRBV6-5	TRBJ2-5	TGTGCCAGCAGGGGCAGCCTATGGACCCAGTACTTC	CASRGSLWTQYF
once	TRBD1	TRBV6-2/TRBV6-3	TRBJ2-7	TGTGCCAGCAGTTACTCGATCCGACAGGGGGCCTACGAGCAGTACTTC	CASSYSIRQGAYEQYF
.	TRBD2	TRBV28	TRBJ2-7	TGTGCCACTCTGGGGGGGTCATTATCCTACGAGCAGTACTTC	CATLGGSLSYEQYF
.	.	TRBV12-3/TRBV12-4	TRBJ1-6	TGTGCCAGCAGAGACGAGAGGAATTCACCCCTCCACTTT	CASRDERNSPLHF
once	.	TRBV15	TRBJ1-5	TGTGCCACCAGCAGAGGGGGGGAAAGCAATCAGCCCCAGCATTTT	CATSRGGESNQPQHF
.	TRBD2	TRBV7-8	TRBJ2-1	TGTGCCAGCAGCTTAGCCCGGACTAGCGTCTACAATGAGCAGTTCTTC	CASSLARTSVYNEQFF
.	.	TRBV9	TRBJ1-2	TGTGCCAGCAGCGTAGCAGGGAACTATGGCTACACCTTC	CASSVAGNYGYTF